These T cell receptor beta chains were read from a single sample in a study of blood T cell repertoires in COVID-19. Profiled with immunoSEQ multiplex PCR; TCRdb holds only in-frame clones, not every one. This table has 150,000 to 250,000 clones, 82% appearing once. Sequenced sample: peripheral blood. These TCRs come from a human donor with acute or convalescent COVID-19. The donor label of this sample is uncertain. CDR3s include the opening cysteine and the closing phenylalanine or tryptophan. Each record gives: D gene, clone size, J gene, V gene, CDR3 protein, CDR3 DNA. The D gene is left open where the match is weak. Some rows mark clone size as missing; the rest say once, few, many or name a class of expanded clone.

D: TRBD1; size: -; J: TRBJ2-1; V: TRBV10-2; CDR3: CASSEPRTGKNEQFF; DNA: TGCGCCAGCAGTGAGCCCCGGACAGGGAAAAATGAGCAGTTCTTC
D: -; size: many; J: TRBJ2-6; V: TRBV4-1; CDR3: CASSEDSGANVLTF; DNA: TGCGCCAGCAGCGAGGACTCTGGGGCCAACGTCCTGACTTTC
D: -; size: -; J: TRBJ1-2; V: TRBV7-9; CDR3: CASSTGGPYGYTF; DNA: TGTGCCAGCTCAACGGGGGGCCCCTATGGCTACACCTTC
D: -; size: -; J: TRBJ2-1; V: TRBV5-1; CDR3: CASSFGRNNEQFF; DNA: TGCGCCAGCAGCTTCGGGAGAAACAATGAGCAGTTCTTC
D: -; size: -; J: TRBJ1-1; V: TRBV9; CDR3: CASSETGNTEAFF; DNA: TGTGCCAGCAGCGAGACTGGGAACACTGAAGCTTTCTTT
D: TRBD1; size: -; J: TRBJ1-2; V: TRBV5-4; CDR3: CASSLDRQGVGGYTF; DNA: TGTGCCAGCAGCTTGGATCGGCAGGGGGTAGGGGGCTACACCTTC
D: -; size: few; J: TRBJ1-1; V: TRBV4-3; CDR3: CASSQDWAGSNTEAFF; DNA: TGCGCCAGCAGCCAAGATTGGGCAGGTAGTAACACTGAAGCTTTCTTT
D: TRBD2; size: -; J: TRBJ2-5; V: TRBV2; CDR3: CASSDASGIETQYF; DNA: TGTGCCAGCAGTGACGCTAGCGGGATCGAGACCCAGTACTTC
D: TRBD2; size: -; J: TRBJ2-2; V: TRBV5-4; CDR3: CASSYGTSDTGELFF; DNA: TGTGCCAGCAGTTACGGGACTAGCGACACCGGGGAGCTGTTTTTT
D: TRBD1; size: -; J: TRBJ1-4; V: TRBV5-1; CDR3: CASSSGQVHEKLFF; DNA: TGCGCCAGCAGCTCGGGACAGGTCCATGAAAAACTGTTTTTT
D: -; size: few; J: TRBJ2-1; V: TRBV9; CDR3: CASSVAQGWNNEQFF; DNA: TGTGCCAGCAGCGTAGCACAGGGATGGAACAATGAGCAGTTCTTC
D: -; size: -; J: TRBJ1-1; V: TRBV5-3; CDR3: CARSLGAGKAEAFF; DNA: TGTGCCAGAAGCTTGGGTGCAGGGAAGGCTGAAGCTTTCTTT
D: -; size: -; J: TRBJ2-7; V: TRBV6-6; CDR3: CASNQQEFYEQYF; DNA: TGTGCCAGCAATCAACAGGAATTCTACGAGCAGTACTTC
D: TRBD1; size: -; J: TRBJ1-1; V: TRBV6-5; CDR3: CASQRQGTAEAFF; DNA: TGTGCCAGCCAACGACAGGGAACTGCTGAAGCTTTCTTT
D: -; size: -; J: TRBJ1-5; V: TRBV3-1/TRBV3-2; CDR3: CASSQEPSGPQHF; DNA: TGTGCCAGCAGCCAAGAGCCCTCGGGGCCCCAGCATTTT